The rows below give T cell receptor beta chains drawn from one sample of a study of T cells in localized non-small cell lung cancer. Generated by immunoSEQ multiplex PCR, the TCRdb table keeps only in-frame clones and is missing some. The sample holds approximately 28,000 clones, roughly 84% seen once. This specimen consisted of peripheral blood mononuclear cells, obtained before any cancer treatment. These receptors were obtained from a man between 40 and 70 years old with stage III lung adenocarcinoma. Each CDR3 is given with its conserved first and last residue. D genes are given only for firm matches. Clone size is stated in some rows and not others, as once, few, many or a class when expanded.

j_gene: TRBJ1-6
abundance: NA
v_gene: TRBV2
d_gene: TRBD1
CDR3aa: CASSNRGSSYNSPLHF
CDR3nt: TGTGCCAGCAGTAACAGGGGGAGCTCCTATAATTCACCCCTCCACTTT

j_gene: TRBJ2-5
abundance: once
v_gene: TRBV19
d_gene: TRBD1
CDR3aa: CASKPEGRGSETQYF
CDR3nt: TGTGCCAGTAAGCCCGAAGGCAGGGGGAGTGAGACCCAGTACTTC

j_gene: TRBJ2-5
abundance: NA
v_gene: TRBV18
d_gene: NA
CDR3aa: CASSPGEGVLETQYF
CDR3nt: TGTGCCAGCTCACCCGGAGAGGGAGTATTAGAGACCCAGTACTTC

j_gene: TRBJ2-4
abundance: NA
v_gene: TRBV15
d_gene: NA
CDR3aa: CATSLKGVAKNIQYF
CDR3nt: TGTGCCACCAGCCTCAAGGGGGTCGCCAAAAACATTCAGTACTTC

j_gene: TRBJ2-3
abundance: few
v_gene: TRBV6-1
d_gene: TRBD2
CDR3aa: CASSKRTSGTDTQYF
CDR3nt: TGTGCCAGCAGTAAACGGACTAGCGGCACAGATACGCAGTATTTT

j_gene: TRBJ2-2
abundance: once
v_gene: TRBV10-1
d_gene: NA
CDR3aa: CASSQQVTGELFF
CDR3nt: TGCGCCAGCAGCCAGCAGGTCACCGGGGAGCTGTTTTTT

j_gene: TRBJ2-1
abundance: NA
v_gene: TRBV28
d_gene: TRBD2
CDR3aa: CASSSLLAGKNNEQFF
CDR3nt: TGTGCCAGCAGTTCCTTACTAGCGGGAAAAAACAATGAGCAGTTCTTC

j_gene: TRBJ1-1
abundance: NA
v_gene: TRBV19
d_gene: NA
CDR3aa: CASSIARNTEAFF
CDR3nt: TGTGCCAGTAGTATCGCCCGGAACACTGAAGCTTTCTTT

j_gene: TRBJ1-5
abundance: NA
v_gene: TRBV28
d_gene: NA
CDR3aa: CASSAGTFYQPQHF
CDR3nt: TGTGCCAGCAGTGCCGGGACATTTTATCAGCCCCAGCATTTT

j_gene: TRBJ2-7
abundance: NA
v_gene: TRBV6-6
d_gene: TRBD2
CDR3aa: CASSYGTRINEQYF
CDR3nt: TGTGCCAGCAGTTATGGGACTAGAATAAACGAGCAGTACTTC

j_gene: TRBJ2-5
abundance: NA
v_gene: TRBV7-9
d_gene: TRBD1
CDR3aa: CASSRRGGQGLAQYF
CDR3nt: TGTGCCAGCAGCCGCCGGGGGGGACAGGGGTTAGCCCAGTACTTC

j_gene: TRBJ2-2
abundance: NA
v_gene: TRBV27
d_gene: NA
CDR3aa: CASSLDYSGELFF
CDR3nt: TGTGCCAGCAGTTTGGACTACTCCGGGGAGCTGTTTTTT

j_gene: TRBJ2-1
abundance: NA
v_gene: TRBV2
d_gene: NA
CDR3aa: CASTLDAVLGQFF
CDR3nt: TGTGCCAGCACTCTGGACGCGGTCCTTGGGCAGTTCTTC

j_gene: TRBJ2-2
abundance: NA
v_gene: TRBV6-5
d_gene: NA
CDR3aa: CASSYSPTHTGELFF
CDR3nt: TGTGCCAGCAGTTACTCGCCAACACACACCGGGGAGCTGTTTTTT

j_gene: TRBJ2-3
abundance: NA
v_gene: TRBV9
d_gene: NA
CDR3aa: CASSGTSSTDTQYF
CDR3nt: TGTGCCAGCAGCGGGACCTCTAGCACAGATACGCAGTATTTT

j_gene: TRBJ1-5
abundance: NA
v_gene: TRBV6-1
d_gene: TRBD1
CDR3aa: CASSEGQGYQPQHF
CDR3nt: TGTGCCAGCAGTGAGGGACAGGGGTATCAGCCCCAGCATTTT

j_gene: TRBJ2-2
abundance: NA
v_gene: TRBV6-5
d_gene: NA
CDR3aa: CASSSGITGELFF
CDR3nt: TGTGCCAGCAGTTCGGGTATCACCGGGGAGCTGTTTTTT

j_gene: TRBJ1-4
abundance: NA
v_gene: TRBV11-2
d_gene: NA
CDR3aa: CASSFTEEKLFF
CDR3nt: TGTGCCAGCAGCTTTACAGAGGAAAAACTGTTTTTT

j_gene: TRBJ1-3
abundance: NA
v_gene: TRBV29-1
d_gene: NA
CDR3aa: CSVSPRDKFSGNTIYF
CDR3nt: TGCAGCGTTTCCCCGCGTGACAAGTTCTCTGGAAACACCATATATTTT

j_gene: TRBJ2-3
abundance: NA
v_gene: TRBV7-9
d_gene: NA
CDR3aa: CASSLSSYSTDTQYF
CDR3nt: TGTGCCAGCAGCTTAAGTTCCTATAGCACAGATACGCAGTATTTT

j_gene: TRBJ2-5
abundance: NA
v_gene: TRBV11-2
d_gene: NA
CDR3aa: CASSLLTTQETQYF
CDR3nt: TGTGCCAGCAGCTTACTGACCACCCAAGAGACCCAGTACTTC

j_gene: TRBJ2-1
abundance: NA
v_gene: TRBV27
d_gene: NA
CDR3aa: CASSFRGANSYNEQFF
CDR3nt: TGTGCCAGCAGTTTCCGGGGGGCAAATAGTTACAATGAGCAGTTCTTC

j_gene: TRBJ2-3
abundance: NA
v_gene: TRBV11-2
d_gene: NA
CDR3aa: CASSSPHNDADTQYF
CDR3nt: TGTGCCAGCAGCTCGCCCCATAATGATGCAGATACGCAGTATTTT

j_gene: TRBJ1-4
abundance: NA
v_gene: TRBV6-5
d_gene: NA
CDR3aa: CASSPYTGRLFF
CDR3nt: TGTGCCAGCAGTCCGTACACAGGACGACTGTTTTTT

j_gene: TRBJ2-3
abundance: NA
v_gene: TRBV13
d_gene: TRBD1
CDR3aa: CASSLLQGAATDTQYF
CDR3nt: TGTGCCAGCAGCTTACTACAGGGGGCGGCGACAGATACGCAGTATTTT

j_gene: TRBJ2-7
abundance: medium-sized
v_gene: TRBV14
d_gene: NA
CDR3aa: CASSQTNYEQYF
CDR3nt: TGTGCCAGCAGCCAGACGAACTACGAGCAGTACTTC

j_gene: TRBJ1-5
abundance: NA
v_gene: TRBV28
d_gene: NA
CDR3aa: CASSTRQQPQHF
CDR3nt: TGTGCCAGCAGTACCCGACAGCAGCCCCAGCATTTT

j_gene: TRBJ1-4
abundance: NA
v_gene: TRBV19
d_gene: NA
CDR3aa: CASTPGHSNEKLFF
CDR3nt: TGTGCCAGTACGCCGGGACATTCGAATGAAAAACTGTTTTTT

j_gene: TRBJ2-2
abundance: NA
v_gene: TRBV6-5
d_gene: NA
CDR3aa: CASSKDSGNTGELFF
CDR3nt: TGTGCCAGCAGTAAGGATAGCGGGAACACCGGGGAGCTGTTTTTT

j_gene: TRBJ2-5
abundance: NA
v_gene: TRBV10-3
d_gene: TRBD2
CDR3aa: CAIRSGASEETQYF
CDR3nt: TGTGCCATCCGTAGCGGGGCTTCGGAAGAGACCCAGTACTTC

j_gene: TRBJ1-5
abundance: few
v_gene: TRBV9
d_gene: NA
CDR3aa: CASSVEAGQPQHF
CDR3nt: TGTGCCAGCAGCGTAGAGGCGGGGCAGCCCCAGCATTTT

j_gene: TRBJ1-1
abundance: once
v_gene: TRBV5-1
d_gene: TRBD1
CDR3aa: CASSRDLVTGGTEAFF
CDR3nt: TGCGCCAGCAGCCGTGACTTAGTCACAGGGGGTACTGAAGCTTTCTTT

j_gene: TRBJ1-6
abundance: NA
v_gene: TRBV19
d_gene: TRBD1
CDR3aa: CASMGQGAAPLHF
CDR3nt: TGTGCCAGTATGGGACAGGGGGCTGCACCCCTCCACTTT

j_gene: TRBJ2-2
abundance: few
v_gene: TRBV6-1
d_gene: NA
CDR3aa: CASSEIVGGGNTGELFF
CDR3nt: TGTGCCAGCAGTGAAATTGTGGGAGGGGGCAACACCGGGGAGCTGTTTTTT

j_gene: TRBJ1-6
abundance: NA
v_gene: TRBV7-2
d_gene: TRBD1
CDR3aa: CASSLGGRGRSPLHF
CDR3nt: TGTGCCAGCAGCTTAGGAGGAAGGGGGCGGTCACCCCTCCACTTT

j_gene: TRBJ1-2
abundance: NA
v_gene: TRBV10-3
d_gene: NA
CDR3aa: CAITLTGLDGYTF
CDR3nt: TGTGCCATCACCTTGACAGGACTCGATGGCTACACCTTC

j_gene: TRBJ1-4
abundance: few
v_gene: TRBV30
d_gene: NA
CDR3aa: CAWSPGSVTNEKLFF
CDR3nt: TGTGCCTGGAGTCCCGGGTCAGTTACTAATGAAAAACTGTTTTTT

j_gene: TRBJ1-1
abundance: NA
v_gene: TRBV7-8
d_gene: TRBD1
CDR3aa: CASSFGTGLNTEAFF
CDR3nt: TGTGCCAGCAGCTTTGGGACAGGACTGAACACTGAAGCTTTCTTT

j_gene: TRBJ1-1
abundance: once
v_gene: TRBV29-1
d_gene: NA
CDR3aa: CSAGGDTEAFF
CDR3nt: TGCAGCGCGGGCGGGGACACTGAAGCTTTCTTT

j_gene: TRBJ1-1
abundance: NA
v_gene: TRBV7-8
d_gene: NA
CDR3aa: CASSLYQNTEAFF
CDR3nt: TGTGCCAGCAGCTTATACCAGAACACTGAAGCTTTCTTT

j_gene: TRBJ1-2
abundance: NA
v_gene: TRBV5-6
d_gene: TRBD1
CDR3aa: CASSSWDRGYGYTF
CDR3nt: TGTGCCAGCAGCTCCTGGGACAGGGGCTATGGCTACACCTTC

j_gene: TRBJ2-2
abundance: NA
v_gene: TRBV2
d_gene: NA
CDR3aa: CASRVDSANTGELFF
CDR3nt: TGTGCCAGCAGGGTCGACAGTGCGAACACCGGGGAGCTGTTTTTT

j_gene: TRBJ2-2
abundance: NA
v_gene: TRBV5-4
d_gene: NA
CDR3aa: CASSFGSNTGELFF
CDR3nt: TGTGCCAGCAGCTTTGGATCGAACACCGGGGAGCTGTTTTTT

j_gene: TRBJ2-3
abundance: NA
v_gene: TRBV29-1
d_gene: TRBD2
CDR3aa: CSVKGAGGPDTQYF
CDR3nt: TGCAGCGTCAAGGGAGCGGGGGGGCCAGATACGCAGTATTTT